This TCR beta chain is from a study of graft-versus-host responses after intestinal transplantation. On the study more broadly: All recipients were given anti-thymocyte globulin induction, and tacrolimus and steroids were then administered for roughly three years.

Turning to this clone: Its antigen is unknown.

The data were produced by immunoSEQ multiplex PCR, yet TCRdb's version contains in-frame clones alone and is incomplete. The sample gives under 7,500 clones, about 83% of which show up once; 7.5% to 8% is in the top ten. The CDR3 is made up of 13 amino acids. With 4 bases removed from V and 7 bases from J, the gap between germline ends came to 13 bases. Germline V lookup: CDR1 LGHNT, CDR2 FRNRAP. Overall study findings and caveats: Graft-donor T cell macrochimerism in patients accompanied high graft-versus-host to host-versus-graft clonal ratios in allografts. Peak circulating GvH clone levels were associated with early post-transplant HvG declines.

Intraepithelial and lamina propria lymphocytes were freed from processed graft tissue. The sample consisted of ileum tissue, taken approximately 320 days after intestinal transplant. The chain carries TRBV12-5 and TRBJ1-2, with D possibly TRBD1 on 6 matching bases. The TCR was taken from a human patient who received an intestinal transplant, so some T cells may come from the graft donor. The CDR3 nucleotides read TGTGCTAGTGGTTCCTATACAGGGTCTGGCTACACCTTC. Its translation is CASGSYTGSGYTF.